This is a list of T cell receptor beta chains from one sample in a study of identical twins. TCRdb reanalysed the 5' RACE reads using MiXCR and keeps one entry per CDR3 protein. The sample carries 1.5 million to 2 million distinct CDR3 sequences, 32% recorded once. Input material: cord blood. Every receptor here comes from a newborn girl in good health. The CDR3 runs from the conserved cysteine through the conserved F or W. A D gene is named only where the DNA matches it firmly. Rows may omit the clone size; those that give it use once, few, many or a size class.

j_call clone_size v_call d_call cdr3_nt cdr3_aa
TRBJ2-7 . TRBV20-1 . TGCAGTGCCGAGTCCCATACCTCCTACAATGAGCAGTACTTC CSAESHTSYNEQYF
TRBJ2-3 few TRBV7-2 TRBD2 TGTGCCAGCAGCTTAGCTAGGACTAGCGCAGATACGCAGTATTTT CASSLARTSADTQYF
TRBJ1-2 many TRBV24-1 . TGTGCCACCAGTGATATAGTGGGTGGCTACACCTTC CATSDIVGGYTF
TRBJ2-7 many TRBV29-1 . TGCAGCGGTCTCACCGGGACAAGCTACGAGCAGTACTTC CSGLTGTSYEQYF
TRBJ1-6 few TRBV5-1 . TGCGCCAGCAGCCGCGAGGGTTGGAATTCACCCCTCCACTTT CASSREGWNSPLHF
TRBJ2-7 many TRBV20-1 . TGCAGTACCAACAGGGCCTACGAGCAGTACTTC CSTNRAYEQYF
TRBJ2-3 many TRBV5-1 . TGCGCCAGCAGCCCGTCGAGGGATACGCAGTATTTT CASSPSRDTQYF
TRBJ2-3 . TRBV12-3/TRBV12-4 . TGTGCCAGCACCCTACGACAGGCAAGCACAGATACGCAGTATTTT CASTLRQASTDTQYF
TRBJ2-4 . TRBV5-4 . TGTGCCAGCAGCGGGGCCGGGACAACAGGAAACATTCAGTACTTC CASSGAGTTGNIQYF
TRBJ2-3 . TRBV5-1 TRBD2 TGCGCCAGCAGCTCGACTAGCGCAACTAGCACAGATACGCAGTATTTT CASSSTSATSTDTQYF
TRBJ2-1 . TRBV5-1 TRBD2 TGCGCCAGCAGCCTCCCGGCTAGCGGGGACAATGAGCAGTTCTTC CASSLPASGDNEQFF
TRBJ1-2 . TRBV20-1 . TGCAGTGCTAGGTCCGTAGGAAGTGGGAACTATGGCTACACCTTC CSARSVGSGNYGYTF
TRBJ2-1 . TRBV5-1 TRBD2 TGCGCCAGCAGTTCCCCGGGACTAGCGGGAGTGGTGAATGAGCAGTTCTTC CASSSPGLAGVVNEQFF
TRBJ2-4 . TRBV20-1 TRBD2 TGCAGTGCTAGGGGACGGGGACTACCGTACTTC CSARGRGLPYF
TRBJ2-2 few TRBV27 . TGTGCCAGCAGGATAAGTGGCGGGGAGCTGTTTTTT CASRISGGELFF
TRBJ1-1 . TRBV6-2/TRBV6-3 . TGTGCCAGCAGTTACGTCGCTGAAGCTTTCTTT CASSYVAEAFF
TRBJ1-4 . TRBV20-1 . TGCAGTGCTAGCACCGGGGGCTCAACTAATGAAAAACTGTTTTTT CSASTGGSTNEKLFF
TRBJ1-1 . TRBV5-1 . TGCGCCAGCAGCTTGGACAGTGTAAGCGCTGAAGCTTTCTTT CASSLDSVSAEAFF
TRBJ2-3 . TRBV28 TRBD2 TGTGCCAGCGGGACTAGCGGGAGACATACGCAGTATTTT CASGTSGRHTQYF
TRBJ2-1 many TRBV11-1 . TGTGCCAGCAGGGGGCTAAGGAATGAGCAGTTCTTC CASRGLRNEQFF
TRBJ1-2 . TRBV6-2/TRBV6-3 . TGTGCCAGCAGGGCTCACCTCTACTATGGCTACACCTTC CASRAHLYYGYTF
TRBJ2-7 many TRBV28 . TGTGCCAGCGCCGGGACACTCTACGAGCAGTACTTC CASAGTLYEQYF
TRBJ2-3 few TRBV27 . TGTGCCAGCAGTAAAGCAGCGGTTCTACGCACAGATACGCAGTATTTT CASSKAAVLRTDTQYF
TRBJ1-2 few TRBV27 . TGTGCCAGCAGTTTATCGGTCGGCAGAAACTATGGCTACACCTTC CASSLSVGRNYGYTF
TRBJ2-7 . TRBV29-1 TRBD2 TGCGGCGTTGTGAGCGGGGACCACGAGCAGTACTTC CGVVSGDHEQYF
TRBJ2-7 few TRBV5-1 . TGCGCCAGCAGCTTCGGGAACAGCCTTTCCTACGAGCAGTACTTC CASSFGNSLSYEQYF
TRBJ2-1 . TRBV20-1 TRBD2 TGCAGTGCTAGAGACCATTGGACTAGCGGGAGTAATGAGCAGTTCTTC CSARDHWTSGSNEQFF
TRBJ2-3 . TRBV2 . TGTGCCAGCAGTGTCATAGACTCGGGAGATACGCAGTATTTT CASSVIDSGDTQYF
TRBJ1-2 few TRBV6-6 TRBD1 TGTGCCGTAGCCAGGGGGCCTGCCTATGGCTACACCTTC CAVARGPAYGYTF
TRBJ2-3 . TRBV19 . TGTGCCAGTAGCTCCTTCAGGGATACGCAGTATTTT CASSSFRDTQYF
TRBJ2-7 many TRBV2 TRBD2 TGTGCCAGCAGTGATGAGACTAGCGGGAATTACGAGCAGTACTTC CASSDETSGNYEQYF
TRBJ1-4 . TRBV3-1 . TGTGCCAGCAGCCAAGCGGTCGGGGGAACTAATGAAAAACTGTTTTTT CASSQAVGGTNEKLFF
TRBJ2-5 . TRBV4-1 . TGCGCCAGCAGCCCAATTAGTGGTGGGAACCAAGGGACCCAGTACTTC CASSPISGGNQGTQYF
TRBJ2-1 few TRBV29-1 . TGCAGCGTCGCTAAACGGGGTCAAGGGGATGAGCAGTTCTTC CSVAKRGQGDEQFF
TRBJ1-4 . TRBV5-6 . TGTGCCAGCAGCTTGGAGGGTTCCCCTGAAAAACTGTTTTTT CASSLEGSPEKLFF
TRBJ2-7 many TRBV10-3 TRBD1 TGTGCCATCAGTGACCCGGACAGGGGTAAGACTTACGAGCAGTACTTC CAISDPDRGKTYEQYF
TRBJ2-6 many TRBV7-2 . TGTGCCAGCAGCTTAGTACCCTTTTTCTCTGGGGCCAACGTCCTGACTTTC CASSLVPFFSGANVLTF
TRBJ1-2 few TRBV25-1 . TGTGCCAGCATCACGAGCTGGGCAGGGCGAGTTCCCCCCGATGGCTACACCTTC CASITSWAGRVPPDGYTF
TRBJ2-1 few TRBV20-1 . TGCAGTGCCCAAGGAGGGGTAGCCAGCTCCTACAATGAGCAGTTCTTC CSAQGGVASSYNEQFF
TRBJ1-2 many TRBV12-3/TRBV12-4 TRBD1 TGTGCCAGCAGTCCCCGGCCAGGGGGAGCGAATCCGAACTATGGCTACACCTTC CASSPRPGGANPNYGYTF
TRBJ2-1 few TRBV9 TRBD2 TGTGCCAGCAGCGTAGCTGGCCTAGCGGGGGGGACTTACAATGAGCAGTTCTTC CASSVAGLAGGTYNEQFF
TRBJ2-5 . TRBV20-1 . TGCAGTGCTAGAGATAATAGCGGAAAAGAGACCCAGTACTTC CSARDNSGKETQYF
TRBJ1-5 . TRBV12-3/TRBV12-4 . TGTGCCAGCAGACCTCCGGAGTTAAGTCAGCCCCAGCATTTT CASRPPELSQPQHF
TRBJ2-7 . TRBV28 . TGTGCCAGCGCCGGTTGGGACACCCTGTCCTACGAGCAGTACTTC CASAGWDTLSYEQYF
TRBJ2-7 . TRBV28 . TGTGCCAGCAGTTTTTTGGGGTCCTACGGGCAGTACTTC CASSFLGSYGQYF
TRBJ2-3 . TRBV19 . TGTGCCAGTATTCCTGGGCGGACCCCTAGCACAGATACGCAGTATTTT CASIPGRTPSTDTQYF
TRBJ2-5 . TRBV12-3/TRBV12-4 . TGTGCCAGCAGTCCAGAAACTAACAGGGTAGGGCAGTACTTC CASSPETNRVGQYF
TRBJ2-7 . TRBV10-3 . TGTGCCATCAGTGAGTCCGATTTCCGGAGCTCCTACGAGCAGTACTTC CAISESDFRSSYEQYF
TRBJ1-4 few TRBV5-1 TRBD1 TGCGCCAGCAGCTCGGGACAGCCTACTGAAAAACTGTTTTTT CASSSGQPTEKLFF
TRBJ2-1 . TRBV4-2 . TGTGCCAGCAGCCAAGATCGTCCGGCTTACAATGAGCAGTTCTTC CASSQDRPAYNEQFF
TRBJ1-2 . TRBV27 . TGTGCCAGCAGTTTATATAGGGAGAGGGGTAGTAATTGGGATGGCTACACCTTC CASSLYRERGSNWDGYTF
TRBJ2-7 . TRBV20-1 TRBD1 TGCAGTGCTAGAGATAAGGACAGGGAGTACGAGCAGTACTTC CSARDKDREYEQYF
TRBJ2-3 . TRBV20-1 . TGCAGTGCTAGAGATTACAAGAGCACAGATACGCAGTATTTT CSARDYKSTDTQYF
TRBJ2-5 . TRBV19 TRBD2 TGTGCCAGTAGTATTTCCAGCGGGGGGTCGTCGCAGTACTTC CASSISSGGSSQYF
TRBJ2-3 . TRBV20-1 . TGCAGTGCTAGAGATAGGACTATGGGCACAGATACGCAGTATTTT CSARDRTMGTDTQYF
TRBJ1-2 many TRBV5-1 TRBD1 TGTGCCAGCAGCCCGGACAGGGTCGATGGCTACACCTTC CASSPDRVDGYTF
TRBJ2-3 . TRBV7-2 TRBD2 TGTGCCAGCAGCTCAAACGGACCTCTAGCGGGGGTCAGGGATACGCAGTATTTT CASSSNGPLAGVRDTQYF